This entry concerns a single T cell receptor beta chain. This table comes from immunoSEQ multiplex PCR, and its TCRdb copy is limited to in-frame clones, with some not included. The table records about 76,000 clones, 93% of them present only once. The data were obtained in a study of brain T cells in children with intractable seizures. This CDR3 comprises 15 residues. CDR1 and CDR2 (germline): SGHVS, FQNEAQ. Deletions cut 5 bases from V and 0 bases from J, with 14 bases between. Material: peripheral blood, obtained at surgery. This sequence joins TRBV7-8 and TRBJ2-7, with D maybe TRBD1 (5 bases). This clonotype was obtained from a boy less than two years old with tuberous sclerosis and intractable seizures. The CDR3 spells CASSGLQETSYEQYF. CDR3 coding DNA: TGTGCCAGCAGCGGATTACAGGAGACCTCCTACGAGCAGTACTTC.